This T cell receptor (beta chain) was captured in a study of metastatic and nonmetastatic thyroid tumors. About the study: Malignant thyroid and benign thyroid patients provided blood and tumor or nodule tissue whose repertoires were compared. Study conclusions and caveats: When malignant thyroid tumors were compared with benign nodules, TCR beta diversity was reportedly significantly higher in the malignant tumors. This held in both blood and tumor samples.

J was trimmed by 3 bases and V by 2 bases; bases with no gene match: 7. CDR1 MRHNA and CDR2 SNTAGT come from the germline V gene. The CDR3 has 16 residues. Note on this clone: The antigen is undetermined.

Per the authors' pipeline: It was from CDR3 differences across clinicopathological groups that a distant-metastasis classifier for papillary thyroid cancer was built. TCRdb used MiXCR to call clones anew from the PCR reads. The V and J calls reflect TCRdb's pipeline rather than the authors' work. The data show 13,000 or so clones, 29% seen once. None of the patients had undergone any treatment ahead of thyroid surgery. This sequence originates from a female donor with papillary thyroid cancer or a benign thyroid nodule (not recorded which). Some clones in this sample may be carry-over from other donors' samples. The rearrangement uses TRBV6-4 and TRBJ2-3; 8 bases agree with TRBD2. Material: blood. The CDR3 loop reads CASSDDGGAGTDTQYF. The DNA for the CDR3 is TGTGCCAGCAGTGACGACGGGGGGGCCGGGACAGATACGCAGTATTTT.